This T cell receptor (beta chain) is from a study of glioma-infiltrating T cells. Points from the study as a whole: Above-expected tissue-blood divergence occurred in all gliomas, most in low-grade ones. Very few CDR3 sequences were shared between tissue and blood.

In regard to this clonotype: Its matching antigen is unknown. A much larger clonotype is one base distant, so this may be a read error.

The iRepertoire nested amplicon-rescue multiplex PCR amplified TCR alpha and beta CDR3s from RNA. One-step reverse transcription and amplification started from about 100-400 ng of tissue mRNA or PBMC total RNA. TCRdb fed the multiplex PCR reads into MiXCR, producing one record per CDR3 protein. This sample carries about 99,000 distinct CDR3 sequences, about 30% of them seen once, and the ten largest clones take 35% to 55%. This CDR3 comprises 14 residues. The V end lost 3 bases, the J end lost 2 bases, and 13 bases lay between the germline ends. Germline V gene sequence: CDR1 DFQATT, CDR2 SNEGSKA (reference sequence).

The genes are TRBV20-1 and TRBJ2-5, with D perhaps assigned TRBD1 or TRBD2 (6 bases each). Sequenced material: glioma tissue, nonneoplastic brain tissue, or PBMCs (not recorded which). This clonotype was obtained from a human donor with low-grade glioma or glioblastoma, undergoing nonglioma brain surgery, or in good health (not recorded which). The CDR3 region has the DNA TGCAGTGCTAGCCCTAGAGGGGGGCAAGAGACCCAGTACTTC. This encodes CSASPRGGQETQYF.